These 18 T cell receptor beta chains originate from one sample sequenced in a study of cytomegalovirus exposure and HLA in healthy donors. Vbeta (60) and Jbeta (13) primers were used in the PCR. Produced via immunoSEQ multiplex PCR; TCRdb's table is partial and in-frame only. The profile covers approximately 170,000 clones, with 65% to 80% appearing a single time and 4.5% to 5% taken by the ten largest. The sequenced sample consisted of PBMCs. The receptors were sampled from a man aged 18 to 35 in good health and CMV-seropositive.

This chain links TRBV15 with TRBJ2-5; the match to TRBD2 covers 9 bases. CDR1 is LNHNV, CDR2 YYDKDF, per germline (reference sequence). The CDR3 extends over 16 amino acids. The ends lost 0 bases at V and 7 bases at J; junction bases unmatched: 9. The CDR3 region has the DNA TGTGCCACCAGCAGAGATCTGGCGCGGGGGGGCGTGACCCAGTACTTC. Its protein product is CATSRDLARGGVTQYF.

The J gene is TRBJ1-2, the V gene TRBV5-8, with D hard to call. The CDR3 length is 12 residues. Germline V lookup: CDR1 SGHTS, CDR2 YDEGEE. The V end was cut by 0 bases, the J end by 4 bases, with 4 bases between. Here the CDR3 reads CASSLAVYGYTF. CDR3 nucleotides: TGTGCCAGCAGCTTGGCAGTCTATGGCTACACCTTC.

This clone was seen a handful of times. The chain carries TRBV28 and TRBJ2-3; 8 bases match TRBD1. With 5 bases clipped from V and 6 bases from J, the junction kept 7 bases outside the gene matches. The CDR3 runs to 14 residues. Germline V gene data show CDR1 as MDHEN and CDR2 as SYDVKM. The CDR3 spells CASSDPTGGDTQYF. The CDR3 bases are TGTGCCAGCAGTGACCCAACAGGGGGGGATACGCAGTATTTT.

The rearrangement joins TRBV4-2 to TRBJ1-1; possible D gene TRBD1, 5 bases. The CDR3 spans 15 residues. V was trimmed by 1 base and J by 8 bases, leaving 17 bases between them. Germline V gene data show CDR1 as LGHNA and CDR2 as YNFKEQ. The CDR3 spells CASSQAQSDSQEAFF. CDR3 in DNA: TGTGCCAGCAGCCAAGCGCAGAGCGACAGTCAGGAAGCTTTCTTT.

The J gene is TRBJ2-3, the V gene TRBV21-1; TRBD1 is taken as the D call from the table, unchecked against the DNA. TRBV21-1 is annotated as a pseudogene. This CDR3 has 16 amino acids. CDR3 sequence: CASSKGEKGATDTQYF. The CDR3 DNA follows: TGTGCCAGCAGCAAAGGTGAGAAGGGGGCCACAGATACGCAGTATTTT.

The J gene is TRBJ2-1, the V gene TRBV5-4; 8 bases are shared with TRBD2. Germline CDR1 reads SGHNT; CDR2 reads YYREEE (reference sequence). The CDR3 covers 15 residues. V lost 4 bases and J lost 5; bases outside the gene matches: 8. CDR3 region: CASSARLANNNEQFF. The CDR3 bases are TGTGCCAGCAGCGCAAGACTAGCGAACAACAATGAGCAGTTCTTC.

The V call is TRBV6-5, the J call TRBJ2-5; tentative D call: TRBD2 (5 bases). V was pared by 6 bases and J by 3 bases, with 11 bases between. Per germline, CDR1 MNHEY and CDR2 SVGAGI. The length of the CDR3 is 13 residues. The CDR3, as DNA: TGTGCCAGCAGCGTGGACTGGGAAGAGACCCAGTACTTC. It translates to CASSVDWEETQYF.

This clone was observed a handful of times. This chain connects TRBV5-1 to TRBJ2-7, with a possible D match to TRBD1 (5 bases). This CDR3 has 16 amino acids. Per germline, CDR1 SGHRS and CDR2 YFSETQ. V lost 1 base to trimming and J lost 4 bases, with 18 bases between them. In DNA form, the CDR3 reads TGCGCCAGCAGCTTGCGGACCCAGGGAAAGGGATACGAGCAGTACGTC. Translated: CASSLRTQGKGYEQYV.

This chain connects TRBV4-1 to TRBJ2-2, with a tentative D call TRBD2 (5 bases). This CDR3 comprises 15 residues. The V and J ends lost 0 bases and 2 bases respectively, with 7 bases between them. Per germline, CDR1 MGHRA and CDR2 YSYEKL. The CDR3 DNA reads TGCGCCAGCAGCCAAGATGAGGGAAACACCGGGGAGCTGTTTTTT. This translates into CASSQDEGNTGELFF.

This clone was recorded once. The chain recombines TRBV28 with TRBJ1-4; tentative D call: TRBD1 (6 bases). Looked up from germline, CDR1 is MDHEN and CDR2 is SYDVKM. The V and J ends lost 9 bases and 1 base respectively, with 15 bases between them. This CDR3 is 15 amino acids long. The CDR3 loop reads CARSPGERTNEKLFF. The CDR3 region has the DNA TGTGCCAGATCCCCAGGGGAGAGAACTAATGAAAAACTGTTTTTT.

This sequence joins TRBV5-4 and TRBJ2-3; tentatively, D is TRBD2 (5 bases). Per germline, CDR1 SGHNT and CDR2 YYREEE (reference sequence). V lost 1 base, J lost 3 bases, and 9 bases lay in between. The CDR3 runs to 14 residues. The CDR3 coding sequence is TGTGCCAGCAGCTTGCGGACTGATACAGATACGCAGTATTTT. Residues: CASSLRTDTDTQYF. The full variable domain, with the rest looked up from reference TRBV5-4 and TRBJ2-3, is ETGVTQSPTHLIKTRGQQVTLRCSSQSGHNTVSWYQQALGQGPQFIFQYYREEENGRGNFPPRFSGLQFPNYSSELNVNALELDDSALYLCASSLRTDTDTQYFGPGTRLTVL.

V and J are TRBV28 and TRBJ1-2, with a tentative D call TRBD1 (5 bases). The V and J ends lost 6 bases and 8 bases respectively, with 16 bases between them. From germline, CDR1 is MDHEN and CDR2 SYDVKM. The CDR3 spans 13 residues. Here the CDR3 reads CASSWGGEGGYTF. As DNA, the CDR3 is TGTGCCAGCAGCTGGGGAGGGGAAGGAGGCTACACCTTC.

The rearrangement links TRBV29-1 to TRBJ2-3; the D gene is possibly TRBD1 (6 bases). The germline V and J ends were trimmed by 1 base and 0 bases, with 11 bases remaining between them. The CDR3 consists of 15 residues. Looked up from germline, CDR1 is SQVTM and CDR2 is ANQGSEA. CDR3 region: CSVEGGTYSTDTQYF. The CDR3 DNA reads as TGCAGCGTTGAAGGGGGGACATATAGCACAGATACGCAGTATTTT.

This chain joins TRBV23-1 and TRBJ2-7; tentatively, D is TRBD2 (5 bases). TRBV23-1 is given ORF status, its function remaining uncertain. Between the trimmed V and J ends, which lost 6 bases and 3 bases, there was a span of 15 bases. This CDR3 region has 14 residues. CDR3 residues: CASSQLDCYYEQYV. CDR3 DNA sequence: TGCGCCAGCAGCCAACTAGACTGCTACTACGAGCAGTACGTC.

The rearrangement joins TRBV7-2 to TRBJ1-1; TRBD1 is a possible D gene (6 bases). Trimming pared 4 bases from V and 4 bases from J, leaving 19 bases between. CDR3 length equals 16 residues. Per germline, CDR1 SGHTA and CDR2 FQGNSA. CDR3 loop: CASSSRGGRVVTEAFF. CDR3 DNA: TGTGCCAGCAGCTCGAGGGGGGGTAGGGTTGTCACTGAAGCTTTCTTT.

The V call is TRBV7-8, the J call TRBJ2-1, with 10 nucleotides matching TRBD2. The CDR3 consists of 15 residues. Looked up from germline, CDR1 is SGHVS and CDR2 is FQNEAQ. The J segment lost 2 bases and the V segment lost 5 bases, leaving 3 bases of the junction unmatched. The CDR3, as DNA: TGTGCCAGCAGCCCCAGCGGGGGGGCCTACAATGAGCAGTTCTTC. It encodes CASSPSGGAYNEQFF.

This chain links TRBV27 with TRBJ2-7, with 7 bases identical to TRBD1. CDR3 length equals 13 residues. Trimming cost V 4 bases and J 4 bases; bases outside gene matches: 4. CDR1 is MNHEY, CDR2 SMNVEV, per germline (reference sequence). CDR3 in amino acids: CASSSLDRYEQYV. In DNA, the CDR3 is TGTGCCAGCAGTTCCCTGGACAGGTACGAGCAGTACGTC.

The chain couples TRBV19 to TRBJ2-1; 8 bases agree with TRBD1. Unmatched junction bases numbered 8, after V lost 6 bases and J lost 4 bases. The CDR3 length is 15 residues. CDR1 is LNHDA, CDR2 SQIVND, per germline (reference sequence). CDR3 protein: CASRQGQGPYNEQFF. In DNA, the CDR3 is TGTGCCAGTAGGCAAGGACAGGGACCTTACAATGAGCAGTTCTTC.